This paragraph reports one T cell receptor (beta chain). There is no known antigen for this receptor. No much larger clonotype is one base removed from it; base qualities were not supplied. CDR1 and CDR2 (LNHDA, SQIVND) derive from the germline V gene (reference sequence). From cysteine to phenylalanine, the CDR3 is 15 amino acids long. Of all the DNA, just the CDR3 is kept, 45 bases in frame from base 1. Unmatched junction bases come to 0, with V trimmed by 6 bases and J by 0 bases. Amplification of TCR-beta CDR3 regions from genomic DNA was performed with the immunoSEQ v4 bias-controlled multiplex PCR assay, which was run blinded to group allocation. To estimate nucleated cell and T cell quantities per sample, reference gene primers were included together with the TCR-beta primers. Sequencing of the libraries was performed on an Illumina MiSeq with a 100-cycle paired-end protocol. For the original study's pipeline: The immunoSEQ Analyzer software was used to calculate diversity and richness, with richness measured by iChao1 and clonality based on Pielou evenness and Shannon diversity (range 0-1, where higher values mean less diversity). CDR3 amino acid sequences together with their V/J genes were searched in VDJdb for CMV, EBV and influenza A specificities using confidence 3 and substitution 2. The Morisita-Horn index was used to assess TCR-beta amino acid clonotype overlap between villitis of unknown etiology, infectious villitis and control repertoires. TCRdb obtained this table from immuneACCESS and retained in-frame rearrangements with V and J assigned. These tables miss some clones; where compared with another copy, unresolved V genes account for less than half of the shortfall, and the remainder is unexplained. The V and J calls and clone size are taken from that table; D and trimming were inferred from the DNA. This sample holds approximately 1,500 clones; around 80% were observed only once. The leading ten clones occupy about 13% of the sample.

The source of the sample is a study of T cells in placental villitis. The study in broad terms: The study tested an allograft-versus-infection hypothesis by comparing placental TCR-beta repertoires in villitis of unknown etiology, unaffected controls matched for gestational age, and infectious villitis.

Roughly 9 placentae had a pathological diagnosis of high-grade villitis of unknown etiology and were chosen using the Amsterdam Criteria. Compared with both the control and infectious villitis groups, mothers with villitis of unknown etiology had significantly higher gravidity and parity as well as more prior miscarriages. After delivery, placentae were collected and subjected to gross and histological evaluation prior to the selection of archival tissue. Five 10-micron scrolls were cut from each FFPE block, and DNA was then isolated using the AllPrep DNA/RNA FFPE Tissue kit. DNA concentration and purity were checked by NanoDrop, and RNA quality was assessed on a Bioanalyzer. General conclusions and limits of the study: Small amounts of decidua were contained in the paraffin blocks, so some of the captured T cells, especially in controls, may have been decidual rather than villous infiltrates. Bulk tissue sequencing could not distinguish helper, regulatory or cytotoxic T cells, nor maternal versus fetal T cells, and excluded gamma-delta receptors. CMV-specific clone frequencies were lower in villitis of unknown etiology than in infectious CMV cases (approximately 0.001 vs 0.011), and villitis of unknown etiology did not differ from controls on this measure. Expanded clones in villitis of unknown etiology were found to be largely private to each placenta, suggesting the absence of a single initiating antigen. Clonality was higher in villitis of unknown etiology placentae than in controls (median roughly 0.057 versus 0.006, p=0.0025), a result indicating clonal expansion.

The V gene is TRBV19 and the J gene is TRBJ2-1; 12 bases in the junction line up with TRBD2. The source of this sequence is a human patient with villitis of unknown etiology; the placental T cells may come from both mother and fetus. Input material: placental tissue containing maternal and fetal cells. The DNA reads TGTGCCAGTAGGGGACTAGCGGGCTCCTACAATGAGCAGTTCTTC. Translated, it gives CASRGLAGSYNEQFF.